This TCR beta chain was retrieved from a study of T cell clonotyping in hematopoietic cell transplantation. This CDR3 spans 14 amino acids. V lost 4 bases to trimming and J lost 0 bases, with 9 bases between them. Germline V CDR1 and CDR2: SNHLY, FYNNEI. By share of the sample, this clone is large. Time point given: recipient sample about 28 days before transplant, after cytoreduction. TCRdb's copy holds only in-frame clones and misses some; the assay was immunoSEQ multiplex PCR. There are fewer than 25,000 clones in the sample; 85% to 90% occur only once, and around 4% lies in the top ten. This chain links TRBV2 with TRBJ1-1; no clear D gene. The source material was peripheral blood mononuclear cells, sampled before stem cell transplant. This clonotype was obtained from a man aged 18-30 years with biphenotypic leukemia. Some clones in this sample may be carry-over from other donors' samples. CDR3 protein: CASSVNQMNTEAFF. As DNA, the CDR3 is TGTGCCAGCAGTGTAAACCAGATGAACACTGAAGCTTTCTTT.